This T cell receptor (beta chain) was sequenced in a study of beta chain features in type 1 diabetes. Study summary: Summed over all samples, the examined sorted cells came to under 110,000,000.

The junction had 8 bases not matched to a gene; V was cut back by 4 bases and J by 6 bases. CDR3 length: 14 residues. Germline assignment: CDR1 MNHNY and CDR2 SVGAGI (reference sequence). Isolated RNA was reverse transcribed in full, so expressed TCRB transcripts were sequenced. For naive, central memory and regulatory T cell samples, reads averaged roughly 3.5 million. The table came from immunoSEQ multiplex PCR; TCRdb's copy has only in-frame clones and leaves some out. The sample records about 230,000 clones, about 10% being singletons. This clone turned up a few times. This TCR derives from a woman under 30 in good health. The sequencing input was naive CD4+ T cells from blood. This chain joins TRBV6-6 and TRBJ1-2; 7 bases are a match to TRBD1. This CDR3 is CASSSKTGADGYTF. The CDR3 DNA is TGTGCCAGCAGTTCAAAAACAGGGGCGGATGGCTACACCTTC.